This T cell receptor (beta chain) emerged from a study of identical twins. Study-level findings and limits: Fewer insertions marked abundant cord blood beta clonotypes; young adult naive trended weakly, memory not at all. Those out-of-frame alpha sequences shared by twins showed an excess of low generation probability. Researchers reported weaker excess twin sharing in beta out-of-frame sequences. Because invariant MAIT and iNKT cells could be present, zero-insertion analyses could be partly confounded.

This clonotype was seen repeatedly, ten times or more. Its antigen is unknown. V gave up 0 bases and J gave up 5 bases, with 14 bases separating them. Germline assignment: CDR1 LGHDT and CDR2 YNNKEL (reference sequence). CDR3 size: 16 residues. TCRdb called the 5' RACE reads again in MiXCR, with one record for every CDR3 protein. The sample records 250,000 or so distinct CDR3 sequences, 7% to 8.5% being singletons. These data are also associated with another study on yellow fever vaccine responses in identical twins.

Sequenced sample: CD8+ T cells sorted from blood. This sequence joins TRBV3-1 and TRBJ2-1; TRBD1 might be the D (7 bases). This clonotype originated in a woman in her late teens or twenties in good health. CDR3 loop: CASSQEPGGLDNEQFF. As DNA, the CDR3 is TGTGCCAGCAGCCAAGAACCAGGGGGGCTCGACAATGAGCAGTTCTTC.